This entry features one T cell receptor beta chain sequence. Sequencing was performed with immunoSEQ multiplex PCR; in TCRdb, only in-frame clones are kept and a portion is missing. The sample carries 600,000 to 900,000 clones, 70% to 90% recorded once. The sample is drawn from a study of shared T cell receptors in the human thymus. This CDR3 is built from 13 residues. From germline, CDR1 is MNHNS and CDR2 SASEGT. V lost 8 bases and J 3 bases, leaving 13 bases between the germline ends. This sample also belongs to another study, concerning human thymus T cells.

The chain uses TRBV6-1 and TRBJ1-1; a possible D gene is TRBD1 (6 bases). The sequence was collected from a girl younger than two with a congenital heart defect. Specimen: thymocytes. The CDR3 coding sequence is TGTGCCAGCTCCAACAGGGACCACACTGAAGCTTTCTTT. Translated: CASSNRDHTEAFF.